Following are 31 T cell receptor beta chains from one sample sequenced in a study of a mutant IDH1 vaccine in newly diagnosed glioma. Data came from immunoSEQ multiplex PCR; TCRdb stores just in-frame clones and leaves some out. The data hold under 25,000 clones, with 93% observed a single time. The time point denotes: baseline, week 1 (first vaccination visit). The treatment was: pre-vaccination baseline after standard-of-care therapy. The sample was PBMCs, taken from a glioma patient treated with radiotherapy, temozolomide or both. The source is a man aged 40-49 years with glioma.

V usage is TRBV7-2 and J usage is TRBJ2-7; either TRBD1 or TRBD2 may fit D (5 bases each). V lost 1 base, J lost 7 bases, and 11 bases lay in between. Germline assignment: CDR1 SGHTA and CDR2 FQGNSA. This CDR3 is 13 amino acids long. CDR3 DNA sequence: TGTGCCAGCAGCTTAGTTGGGGGTGAAGAGCAGTACTTC. It encodes CASSLVGGEEQYF.

The chain recombines TRBV9 with TRBJ1-1; D is perhaps TRBD1 (6 bases). The germline V and J ends were trimmed by 0 bases and 4 bases, with 13 bases remaining between them. The CDR3 runs to 15 residues. The germline V gene has CDR1 SGDLS and CDR2 YYNGEE. In DNA, the CDR3 is TGTGCCAGCAGCGTAGAGGGGGGGTTGGCCACTGAAGCTTTCTTT. This gives the protein CASSVEGGLATEAFF.

The V and J genes are TRBV7-2 and TRBJ1-5; weak D call: TRBD1 (5 bases). Germline values: CDR1 SGHTA, CDR2 FQGNSA. Trimming shortened V by 2 bases and J by 2 bases, and 19 bases separated the two germline ends. The CDR3 length is 18 residues. CDR3 nucleotide sequence: TGTGCCAGCAGCTTAAAAAGGGAGGGCAGGGTGGGCAATCAGCCCCAGCATTTT. Translating gives CASSLKREGRVGNQPQHF. The full variable domain, with the rest looked up from reference TRBV7-2 and TRBJ1-5, is GAGVSQSPSNKVTEKGKDVELRCDPISGHTALYWYRQSLGQGLEFLIYFQGNSAPDKSGLPSDRFSAERTGGSVSTLTIQRTQQEDSAVYLCASSLKREGRVGNQPQHFGDGTRLSIL.

The V and J genes are TRBV19 and TRBJ2-2, with 7 bases matching TRBD2. The germline V gene encodes CDR1 LNHDA and CDR2 SQIVND (reference sequence). The CDR3 contains 16 residues. V trimming: 3 bases; J trimming: 3 bases; junction bases outside the gene matches: 7. The CDR3 spells CASSIASGAYTGELFF. The DNA for the CDR3 is TGTGCCAGTAGTATCGCTAGCGGAGCATACACCGGGGAGCTGTTTTTT.

The rearrangement uses TRBV30 and TRBJ2-3; TRBD2 agrees at 8 bases. J was trimmed by 6 bases and V by 2 bases; bases with no gene match: 16. The germline gives CDR1 GTSNPN, CDR2 SVGIG (reference sequence). The CDR3 is 17 amino acids. The CDR3 loop reads CAWSPPGLELLSDTQYF. The CDR3 nucleotides read TGTGCCTGGAGTCCTCCGGGACTAGAACTACTGAGTGATACGCAGTATTTT.

This chain links TRBV25-1 with TRBJ1-2, with D possibly being TRBD1 (5 bases). This CDR3 contains 14 residues. Per germline, CDR1 MGHDK and CDR2 SYGVNS. Trimming stripped 4 bases from V and 4 bases from J, with 13 bases between. DNA of the CDR3: TGTGCCAGCAGTGCGACAGAAGATCGCTATGGCTACACCTTC. Residues: CASSATEDRYGYTF.

The chain has TRBV15 and TRBJ2-7, with D tentatively TRBD2 (5 bases). The CDR3 is 16 residues long. CDR1 and CDR2 (germline): LNHNV, YYDKDF (reference sequence). Trimming took 1 base from V and 0 from J, leaving 13 bases between them. CDR3 nucleotide sequence: TGTGCCACCAGCAGAGTGCCAGCGGTTAGCTCCTACGAGCAGTACTTC. Encoded protein: CATSRVPAVSSYEQYF.

The rearrangement joins TRBV7-9 to TRBJ1-5; D is ambiguous. The germline CDR1 and CDR2 sequences are SEHNR and FQNEAQ (reference sequence). The CDR3 totals 14 residues. The V gene lost 5 bases and the J gene lost 2 bases, with 10 bases spanning the gap. For the CDR3, the DNA is TGTGCCAGCAGCCCGCCCGGGGGCAATCAGCCCCAGCATTTT. Protein product: CASSPPGGNQPQHF.

This chain joins TRBV20-1 and TRBJ1-1; unclear D gene. There are 11 residues in the CDR3. Germline V gene sequence: CDR1 DFQATT, CDR2 SNEGSKA (reference sequence). Trimming removed 0 bases from V and 8 bases from J, with 7 bases in between. The CDR3 spells CSARDRTEAFF. The CDR3 coding sequence is TGCAGTGCTAGAGATCGAACCGAAGCTTTCTTT.

V is TRBV7-8 and J is TRBJ2-7; no reliable D call. With 1 base removed from V and 4 bases from J, the gap between germline ends came to 17 bases. The CDR3 has 16 amino acids. Germline-derived CDR1 and CDR2 are SGHVS and FQNEAQ. This chain's CDR3 is CASSLGVSGTYYEQYF. As DNA, the CDR3 is TGTGCCAGCAGCTTAGGGGTATCAGGTACTTATTACGAGCAGTACTTC.

In its sample, this clone was seen once. The gene calls are TRBV4-1 and TRBJ2-1; 8 nucleotides match TRBD2. The CDR3 totals 13 residues. The ends lost 4 bases at V and 8 bases at J; junction bases unmatched: 4. The V gene's germline CDR1 is MGHRA and CDR2 YSYEKL. The CDR3 nucleotides read TGCGCCAGCAGCCGTCCAGCGGGGGATGAGCAGTTCTTC. Translation gives CASSRPAGDEQFF.

This chain joins TRBV5-1 and TRBJ2-7; 8 positions match TRBD1. CDR1 and CDR2 from the germline V gene are SGHRS and YFSETQ. The CDR3 loop spans 14 amino acids. The J segment lost 0 bases and the V segment lost 3 bases, leaving 2 bases of the junction unmatched. The DNA of the CDR3 is TGCGCCAGCAGCTGGACAGGGAGCTCCTACGAGCAGTACTTC. This encodes CASSWTGSSYEQYF.

This clone was seen a single time. The chain carries TRBV9 and TRBJ2-1; tentatively, D is TRBD2 (7 bases). Germline CDR1 SGDLS, CDR2 YYNGEE. V gave up 4 bases and J gave up 9 bases, with 17 bases separating them. The CDR3 runs to 14 residues. Here the CDR3 DNA reads TGTGCCAGCAGCCTCGGACTAGGGGACACTGAGCAGTTCTTC. It yields the protein CASSLGLGDTEQFF.

A remark on this clone: Its ends do not fully match the called genes, so a read error is possible. This rearrangement joins TRBV5-4 to TRBJ2-7; 8 bases match TRBD2. The CDR3 extends over 16 amino acids. CDR1 SGHNT and CDR2 YYREEE come from the germline V gene (reference sequence). Here the CDR3 DNA reads TGTGCCAGCAGCTTGGCTCGAGCGGGAGCCTCCCACGAGCAGTACTTC. Its translation is CASSLARAGASHEQYF.

CDR3 in amino acids: CASSPLGGVGTYEQYF. CDR3 DNA: TGCGCCAGCAGCCCTCTTGGGGGAGTGGGAACCTACGAGCAGTACTTC. This chain connects TRBV4-1 to TRBJ2-7; D possibly matches TRBD1 or TRBD2 (5 bases each). The CDR3 loop spans 16 amino acids. Germline V gene data show CDR1 as MGHRA and CDR2 as YSYEKL. V was pared by 4 bases and J by 2 bases, with 18 bases between.

V gene TRBV27 combines with J gene TRBJ1-2, with no clear D. Trimming left V 0 bases short and J 4 bases short, with 9 bases between. This CDR3 has 14 amino acids. Germline CDR1 and CDR2: MNHEY and SMNVEV (reference sequence). DNA for the CDR3: TGTGCCAGCAGTTTATCGTGGGAGGGCTATGGCTACACCTTC. Translated: CASSLSWEGYGYTF.

The chain links TRBV11-2 to TRBJ2-7; 8 bases are shared with TRBD2. V was pared by 3 bases and J by 4 bases, with 5 bases of the junction left unmatched. The CDR3 runs to 14 residues. CDR1 and CDR2 (germline): SGHAT, FQNNGV. The CDR3 reads CASSFSAGDYEQYF. The CDR3 nucleotides are TGTGCCAGCAGCTTTTCAGCGGGAGATTACGAGCAGTACTTC.

This clone was seen a single time. The chain links TRBV7-3 to TRBJ2-1; TRBD2 might be the D (6 bases). Germline values: CDR1 SGHTA, CDR2 FQGTGA. Trimming shortened V by 5 bases and J by 2 bases, and 13 bases separated the two germline ends. The CDR3 length is 15 residues. CDR3 protein: CASSLAGGAYNEQFF. CDR3 nucleotide sequence: TGTGCCAGCAGCCTAGCCGGGGGAGCCTACAATGAGCAGTTCTTC. The full variable domain, completed using reference TRBV7-3 and TRBJ2-1, is GAGVSQTPSNKVTEKGKYVELRCDPISGHTALYWYRQSLGQGPEFLIYFQGTGAADDSGLPNDRFFAVRPEGSVSTLKIQRTERGDSAVYLCASSLAGGAYNEQFFGPGTRLTVL.

The CDR3 bases are TGTGCCAGCAGCTTTCCCGGTTCTAATGAAAAACTGTTTTTT. Protein sequence: CASSFPGSNEKLFF. The chain couples TRBV5-4 to TRBJ1-4; D uncertain. Trimming left V 2 bases short and J 3 bases short, with 8 bases between. Germline CDR1 is SGHNT and CDR2 is YYREEE (reference sequence). CDR3 length: 14 amino acids.

This clone is a singleton in its sample. The rearrangement links TRBV5-1 to TRBJ1-1, with D possibly TRBD1 on 5 matching bases. The CDR3 spans 15 residues. V shed 0 bases and J shed 0 bases, with 9 bases lying between them. Per the germline V gene, CDR1 is SGHRS and CDR2 is YFSETQ. The CDR3: CASSLEWGMNTEAFF. CDR3 sequence (DNA): TGCGCCAGCAGCTTGGAATGGGGCATGAACACTGAAGCTTTCTTT.

The table lists this clone with a count of one. The chain joins TRBV13 to TRBJ1-2, with a possible D match to TRBD1 (6 bases). V was clipped by 1 base and J by 8 bases, with 23 bases between them. This CDR3 spans 17 amino acids. Per the germline V gene, CDR1 is PRHDT and CDR2 is FYEKMQ (reference sequence). This CDR3 reads CASSLAFYPAGGDGYTF. DNA of the CDR3: TGTGCCAGCAGCTTAGCCTTTTACCCCGCGGGGGGCGACGGCTACACCTTC.

The rearrangement uses TRBV30 and TRBJ2-5; D unclear. Trimming took 2 bases from V and 3 from J, leaving 10 bases between them. The CDR3 is made up of 13 amino acids. From germline, CDR1 is GTSNPN and CDR2 SVGIG (reference sequence). The CDR3 sequence is CAWSLTRKETQYF. The DNA for the CDR3 is TGTGCCTGGAGTTTGACCCGAAAAGAGACCCAGTACTTC.

The chain employs TRBV9 and TRBJ2-5; no firm D call. This CDR3 region has 16 residues. The V end lost 2 bases, the J end lost 5 bases, and 19 bases lay between the germline ends. CDR1 and CDR2 (germline): SGDLS, YYNGEE. In DNA, the CDR3 is TGTGCCAGCAGCGTTTCTAACTCGAGGAGTGGGGAGACCCAGTACTTC. This encodes CASSVSNSRSGETQYF. Combining the CDR3 with reference TRBV9 and TRBJ2-5 gives the whole variable domain DSGVTQTPKHLITATGQRVTLRCSPRSGDLSVYWYQQSLDQGLQFLIQYYNGEERAKGNILERFSAQQFPDLHSELNLSSLELGDSALYFCASSVSNSRSGETQYFGPGTRLLVL.

The chain has TRBV29-1 and TRBJ2-7, with 10 bases fitting TRBD1. Germline CDR1 SQVTM, CDR2 ANQGSEA. The CDR3 length is 12 residues. Trimming at V came to 6 bases and at J to 2 bases, leaving 1 base not matched to a gene. DNA for the CDR3: TGCAGCGTCGGACAGGGGGCCTACGAGCAGTACTTC. This codes for CSVGQGAYEQYF.

The rearrangement links TRBV5-4 to TRBJ2-1, with a possible D match to TRBD1 (5 bases). V lost 0 bases to trimming and J lost 8 bases, with 15 bases between them. The CDR3 spans 15 residues. Germline V gene sequence: CDR1 SGHNT, CDR2 YYREEE (reference sequence). CDR3 region: CASSLVRAGSYEQFF. CDR3 sequence (DNA): TGTGCCAGCAGCTTGGTTCGAGCAGGGTCTTATGAGCAGTTCTTC.

The V gene is TRBV7-9, the J gene TRBJ2-6, with TRBD2 as a possible D gene (6 bases). Germline-derived CDR1 and CDR2 are SEHNR and FQNEAQ (reference sequence). The V and J ends lost 5 bases and 4 bases respectively, with 21 bases between them. The CDR3 spans 18 residues. The CDR3 DNA is TGTGCCAGCAGCCCCCTGGAGGGTAGAGCTTCAGGGGCCAACGTCCTGACTTTC. This gives the protein CASSPLEGRASGANVLTF.

CDR3 bases: TGTGCCAGCAGCTTAGCAGCTAGCGGGTCGGGGCAAGAGACCCAGTACTTC. Translation gives CASSLAASGSGQETQYF. V usage is TRBV11-3 and J usage is TRBJ2-5, with 8 bases matching TRBD2. The CDR3 is made up of 17 amino acids. Per the germline V gene, CDR1 is SGHNT and CDR2 is YENEEA. Trimming took 1 base from V and 2 from J; bases not matched to a gene: 9.

The CDR3 nucleotides are TGTGCCAGCAGCCTCACTAGCGGGAGTACCTACGAGCAGTACTTC. Its translation: CASSLTSGSTYEQYF. The chain is built from TRBV7-2 and TRBJ2-7; 11 bases fit TRBD2. CDR3 size: 15 residues. V dropped 5 bases and J dropped 2; count of bases not matched to a gene: 5. Per the germline V gene, CDR1 is SGHTA and CDR2 is FQGNSA. Drawing the rest from reference TRBV7-2 and TRBJ2-7, the complete variable domain is GAGVSQSPSNKVTEKGKDVELRCDPISGHTALYWYRQSLGQGLEFLIYFQGNSAPDKSGLPSDRFSAERTGGSVSTLTIQRTQQEDSAVYLCASSLTSGSTYEQYFGPGTRLTVT.

This clone was observed a few times. The rearrangement links TRBV2 to TRBJ2-7; perhaps D is TRBD1 or TRBD2 (5 bases each). CDR3 length equals 13 residues. With 4 bases removed from V and 4 bases from J, the gap between germline ends came to 11 bases. Germline lookup yields CDR1 SNHLY and CDR2 FYNNEI. CDR3 protein: CASSGDGGYEQYF. The DNA of the CDR3 is TGTGCCAGCAGTGGGGACGGCGGATACGAGCAGTACTTC.

CDR3: CASSSPPGLEAFF. CDR3 coding DNA: TGTGCCAGCAGCTCTCCCCCCGGGCTTGAAGCTTTCTTT. The rearrangement uses TRBV7-9 and TRBJ1-1; D unclear. V was cut by 4 bases and J by 7 bases, with 13 bases left in between. The CDR3 runs 13 residues. CDR1 SEHNR and CDR2 FQNEAQ come from the germline V gene (reference sequence).

This chain uses TRBV5-1 with TRBJ2-5, with 9 bases fitting TRBD1. This CDR3 contains 14 residues. Germline CDR1 and CDR2: SGHRS and YFSETQ. With V trimmed by 5 bases and J by 1 base, 3 bases remained unmatched. CDR3 bases: TGCGCCAGCAGGCCACAGGGGGCCCAAGAGACCCAGTACTTC. Its translation is CASRPQGAQETQYF.